This T cell receptor (beta chain) was obtained from a study of cytomegalovirus exposure and HLA in healthy donors. Broader study findings: Researchers reported from a later analysis that most CMV-associated TCR beta chains appeared HLA-restricted. The HLA-A and HLA-B alleles of most subjects were reportedly predicted accurately from TCR beta sequences. Over 15,000 TCR beta sequences were associated with HLA alleles at 0.05 false discovery rate in a later analysis. In a later analysis, donors in an Asian-associated ancestry cluster reportedly had fewer N-insertions in productive TCRs than the cohort mean.

J was trimmed by 2 bases and V by 4 bases; bases with no gene match: 6. The CDR3 contains 14 residues. Germline CDR1 and CDR2: SGDLS and YYNGEE. With 60 Vbeta and 13 Jbeta primers, the PCR was carried out. Method: immunoSEQ multiplex PCR; TCRdb's copy keeps in-frame clones and lacks some. The profile shows roughly 100,000 clones, approximately 68% of them singletons. About this clone itself: The antigen is undetermined.

Source material: PBMCs. The sequence was collected from a boy younger than 18 in good health and CMV-seropositive. This chain connects TRBV9 to TRBJ2-7; 7 nucleotides align to TRBD1. CDR3: CASSRQGGAYEQYF. The DNA of the CDR3 is TGTGCCAGCAGCAGACAGGGTGGGGCCTACGAGCAGTACTTC.